This T cell receptor (beta chain) was captured by sequencing in a study of blood T cells in healthy people across ages. Then a second PCR, running roughly 7 to 11 cycles, was carried out with a sample-barcoded 5' primer and a J-beta primer mix. MiXCR was run by TCRdb on the 5' RACE reads, yielding one entry per CDR3 protein. In the table there are about 780,000 distinct CDR3 sequences, 35% to 50% of which are singletons. CDR1 and CDR2 (germline): SGHRS, YFSETQ. J was trimmed by 10 bases and V by 3 bases; bases with no gene match: 10. This CDR3 region has 16 residues. This clonotype was obtained from a man older than 75 in good health. This sequence joins TRBV5-1 and TRBJ1-6; 10 bases are a match to TRBD1. Input material: blood. The DNA for the CDR3 is TGCGCCAGCAGCTCGAACCCGGGACAGGGGTGGTCACCCCTCCACTTT. Residues: CASSSNPGQGWSPLHF. Together with reference TRBV5-1 and TRBJ1-6, the CDR3 gives the full variable domain: KAGVTQTPRYLIKTRGQQVTLSCSPISGHRSVSWYQQTPGQGLQFLFEYFSETQRNKGNFPGRFSGRQFSNSRSEMNVSTLELGDSALYLCASSSNPGQGWSPLHFGNGTRLTVT.